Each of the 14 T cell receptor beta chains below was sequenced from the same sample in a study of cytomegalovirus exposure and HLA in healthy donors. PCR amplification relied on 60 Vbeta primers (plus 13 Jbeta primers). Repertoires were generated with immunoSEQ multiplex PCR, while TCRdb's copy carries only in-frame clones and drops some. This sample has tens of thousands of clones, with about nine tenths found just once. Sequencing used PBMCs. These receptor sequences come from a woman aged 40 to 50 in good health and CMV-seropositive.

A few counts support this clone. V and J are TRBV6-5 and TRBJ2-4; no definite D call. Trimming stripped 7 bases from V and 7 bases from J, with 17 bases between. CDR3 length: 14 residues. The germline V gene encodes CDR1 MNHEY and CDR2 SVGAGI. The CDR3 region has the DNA TGTGCCAGCACGCAGGATCTACGGTCGAACATTCAGTACTTC. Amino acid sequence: CASTQDLRSNIQYF.

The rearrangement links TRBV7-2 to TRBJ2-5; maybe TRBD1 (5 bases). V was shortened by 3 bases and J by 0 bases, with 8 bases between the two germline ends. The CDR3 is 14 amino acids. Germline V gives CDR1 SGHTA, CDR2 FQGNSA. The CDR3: CASSFDSNQETQYF. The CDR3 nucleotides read TGTGCCAGCAGCTTCGACAGTAACCAAGAGACCCAGTACTTC.

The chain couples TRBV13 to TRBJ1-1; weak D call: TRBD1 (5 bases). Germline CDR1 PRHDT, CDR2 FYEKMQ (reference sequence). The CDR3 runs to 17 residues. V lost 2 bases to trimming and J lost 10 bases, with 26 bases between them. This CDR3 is CASSLMLPYRGDGGAFF. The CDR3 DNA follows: TGTGCCAGCAGCTTAATGTTGCCTTACCGCGGGGACGGGGGAGCTTTCTTT.

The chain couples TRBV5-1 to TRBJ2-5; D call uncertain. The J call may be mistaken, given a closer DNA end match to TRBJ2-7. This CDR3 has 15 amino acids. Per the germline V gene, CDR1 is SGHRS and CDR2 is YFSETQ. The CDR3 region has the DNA TGCGCCAGCAGCTTCGGCGGCAGCGCCTCCTACGAGCAGTACTTC. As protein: CASSFGGSASYEQYF.

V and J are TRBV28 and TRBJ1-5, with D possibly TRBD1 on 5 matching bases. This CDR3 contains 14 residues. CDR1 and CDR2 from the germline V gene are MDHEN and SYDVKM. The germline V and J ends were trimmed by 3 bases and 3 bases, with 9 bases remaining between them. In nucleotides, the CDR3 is TGTGCCAGCAGTTTTGTAGGGGCCAATCAGCCCCAGCATTTT. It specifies CASSFVGANQPQHF.

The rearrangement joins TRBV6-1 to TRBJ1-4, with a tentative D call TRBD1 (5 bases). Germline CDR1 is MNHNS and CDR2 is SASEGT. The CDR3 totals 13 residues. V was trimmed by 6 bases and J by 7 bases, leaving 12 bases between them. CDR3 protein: CASRDGGGEKLFF. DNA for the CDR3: TGTGCCAGCAGGGACGGGGGAGGTGAAAAACTGTTTTTT.

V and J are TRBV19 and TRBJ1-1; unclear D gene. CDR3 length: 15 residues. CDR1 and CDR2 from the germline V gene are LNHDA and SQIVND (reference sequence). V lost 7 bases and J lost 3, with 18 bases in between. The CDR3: CASTHLGAQDTEAFF. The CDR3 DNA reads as TGTGCCAGTACCCACTTGGGTGCTCAGGACACTGAAGCTTTCTTT.

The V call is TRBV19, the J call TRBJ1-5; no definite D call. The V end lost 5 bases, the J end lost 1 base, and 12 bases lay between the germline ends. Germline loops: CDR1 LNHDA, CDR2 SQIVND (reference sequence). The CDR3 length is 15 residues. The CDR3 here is CASSLTWESNQPQHF. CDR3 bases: TGTGCCAGTAGTCTGACGTGGGAGAGCAATCAGCCCCAGCATTTT.

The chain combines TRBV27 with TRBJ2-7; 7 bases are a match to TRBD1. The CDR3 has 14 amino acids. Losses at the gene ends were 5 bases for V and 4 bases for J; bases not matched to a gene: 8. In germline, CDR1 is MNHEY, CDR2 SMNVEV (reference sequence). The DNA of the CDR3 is TGTGCCAGCAGTAGACAGGGTAAAGGTTACGAGCAGTACTTC. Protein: CASSRQGKGYEQYF.

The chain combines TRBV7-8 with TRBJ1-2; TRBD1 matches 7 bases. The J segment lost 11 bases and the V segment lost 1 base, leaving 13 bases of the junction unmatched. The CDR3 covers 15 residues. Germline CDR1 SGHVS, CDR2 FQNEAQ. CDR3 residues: CASSLEWDRGGLYTF. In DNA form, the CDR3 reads TGTGCCAGCAGCTTAGAATGGGACAGAGGAGGCCTTTACACCTTC. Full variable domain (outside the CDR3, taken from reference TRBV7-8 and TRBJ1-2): GAGVSQSPRYKVAKRGQDVALRCDPISGHVSLFWYQQALGQGPEFLTYFQNEAQLDKSGLPSDRFFAERPEGSVSTLKIQRTQQEDSAVYLCASSLEWDRGGLYTFGSGTRLTVV.

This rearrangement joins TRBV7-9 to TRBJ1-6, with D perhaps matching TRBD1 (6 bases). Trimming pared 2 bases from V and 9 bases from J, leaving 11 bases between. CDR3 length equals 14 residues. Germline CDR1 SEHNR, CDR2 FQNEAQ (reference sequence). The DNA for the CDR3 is TGTGCCAGCAGCTTACAGGGGTTAAGTTCACCCCTCCACTTT. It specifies CASSLQGLSSPLHF.

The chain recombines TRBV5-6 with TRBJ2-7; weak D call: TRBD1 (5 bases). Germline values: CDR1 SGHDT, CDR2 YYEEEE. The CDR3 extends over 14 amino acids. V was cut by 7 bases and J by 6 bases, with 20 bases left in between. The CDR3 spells CASGRMGLATEQYF. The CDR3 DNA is TGTGCCAGCGGCCGCATGGGGCTGGCGACCGAGCAGTACTTC.

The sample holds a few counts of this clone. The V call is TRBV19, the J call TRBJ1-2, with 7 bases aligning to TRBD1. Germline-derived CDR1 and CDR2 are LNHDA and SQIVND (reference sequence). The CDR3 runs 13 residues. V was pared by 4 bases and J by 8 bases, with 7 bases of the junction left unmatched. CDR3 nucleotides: TGTGCCAGTAGTACCTTGACAGGGAACGGCTACACCTTC. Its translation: CASSTLTGNGYTF. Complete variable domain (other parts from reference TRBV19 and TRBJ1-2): DGGITQSPKYLFRKEGQNVTLSCEQNLNHDAMYWYRQDPGQGLRLIYYSQIVNDFQKGDIAEGYSVSREKKESFPLTVTSAQKNPTAFYLCASSTLTGNGYTFGSGTRLTVV.

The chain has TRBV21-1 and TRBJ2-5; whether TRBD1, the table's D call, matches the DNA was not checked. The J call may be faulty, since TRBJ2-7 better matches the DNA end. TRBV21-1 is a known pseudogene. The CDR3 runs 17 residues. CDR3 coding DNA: TGTGCCAGCAGCTGTAGGGGGTTGACTACCTGCCTCTACGAGCAGTACTTC. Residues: CASSCRGLTTCLYEQYF.